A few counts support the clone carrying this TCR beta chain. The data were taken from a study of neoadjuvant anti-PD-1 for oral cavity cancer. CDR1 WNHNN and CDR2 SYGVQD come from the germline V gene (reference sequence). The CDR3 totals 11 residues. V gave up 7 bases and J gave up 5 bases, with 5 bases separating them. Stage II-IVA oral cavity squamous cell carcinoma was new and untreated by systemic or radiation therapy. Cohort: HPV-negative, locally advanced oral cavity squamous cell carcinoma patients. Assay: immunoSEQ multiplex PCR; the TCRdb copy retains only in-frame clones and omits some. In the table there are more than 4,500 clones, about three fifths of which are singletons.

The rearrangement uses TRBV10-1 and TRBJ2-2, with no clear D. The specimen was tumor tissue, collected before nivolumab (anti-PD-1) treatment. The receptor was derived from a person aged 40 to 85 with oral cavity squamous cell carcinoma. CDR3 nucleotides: TGCGCCAGCAAAGGGACCGGGGAGCTGTTTTTT. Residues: CASKGTGELFF.